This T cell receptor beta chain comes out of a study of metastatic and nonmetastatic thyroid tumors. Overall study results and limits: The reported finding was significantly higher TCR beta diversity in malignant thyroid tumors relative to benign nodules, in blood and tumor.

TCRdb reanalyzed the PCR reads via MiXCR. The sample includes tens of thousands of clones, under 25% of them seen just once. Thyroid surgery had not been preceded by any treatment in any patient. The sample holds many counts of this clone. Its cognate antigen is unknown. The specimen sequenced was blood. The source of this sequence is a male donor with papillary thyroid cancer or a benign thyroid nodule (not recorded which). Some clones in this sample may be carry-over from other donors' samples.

The CDR3 bases are TGTGCCAGCAGTTCTCCCCGCGCACATCTTTCCTACGAGCAGTACTTC. Translated: CASSSPRAHLSYEQYF. The chain couples TRBV6-5 to TRBJ2-7; D uncertain. The CDR3 length is 16 residues. Germline V gene lookup returns CDR1 MNHEY and CDR2 SVGAGI. V was shortened by 4 bases and J by 1 base, with 17 bases between the two germline ends.